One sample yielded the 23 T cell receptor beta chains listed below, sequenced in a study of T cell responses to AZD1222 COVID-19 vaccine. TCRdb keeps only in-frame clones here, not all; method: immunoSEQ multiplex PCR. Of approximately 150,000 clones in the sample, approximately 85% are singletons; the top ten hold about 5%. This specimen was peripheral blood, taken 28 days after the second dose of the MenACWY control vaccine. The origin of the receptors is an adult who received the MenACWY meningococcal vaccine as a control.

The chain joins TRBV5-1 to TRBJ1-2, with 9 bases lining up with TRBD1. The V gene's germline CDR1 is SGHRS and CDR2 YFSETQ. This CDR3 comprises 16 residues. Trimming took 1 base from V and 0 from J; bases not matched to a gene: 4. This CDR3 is CASSLRTGGTNYGYTF. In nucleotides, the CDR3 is TGCGCCAGCAGCTTGCGCACAGGGGGCACTAACTATGGCTACACCTTC.

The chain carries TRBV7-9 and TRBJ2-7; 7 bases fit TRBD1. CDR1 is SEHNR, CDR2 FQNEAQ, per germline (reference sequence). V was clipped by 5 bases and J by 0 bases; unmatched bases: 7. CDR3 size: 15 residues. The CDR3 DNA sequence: TGTGCCAGCAGCCAAGGACAGGTCCCCTCCTACGAGCAGTACTTC. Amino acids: CASSQGQVPSYEQYF.

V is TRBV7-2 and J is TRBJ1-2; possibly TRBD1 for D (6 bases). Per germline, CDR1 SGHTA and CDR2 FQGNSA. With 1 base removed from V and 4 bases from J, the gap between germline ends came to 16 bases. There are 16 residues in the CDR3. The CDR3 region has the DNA TGTGCCAGCAGCTTAGACAGGGAGAGAGTTTTCTATGGCTACACCTTC. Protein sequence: CASSLDRERVFYGYTF.

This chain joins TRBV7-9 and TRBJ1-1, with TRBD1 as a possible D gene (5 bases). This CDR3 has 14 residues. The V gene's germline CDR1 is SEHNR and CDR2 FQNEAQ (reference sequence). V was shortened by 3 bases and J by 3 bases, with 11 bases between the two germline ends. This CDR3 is CASSLPQGDTEAFF. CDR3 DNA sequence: TGTGCCAGCAGCTTGCCTCAGGGTGACACTGAAGCTTTCTTT.

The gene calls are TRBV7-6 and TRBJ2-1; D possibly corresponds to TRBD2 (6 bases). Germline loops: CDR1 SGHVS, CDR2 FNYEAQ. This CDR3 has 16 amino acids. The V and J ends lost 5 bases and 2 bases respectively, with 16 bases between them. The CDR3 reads CASSPVGGITYNEQFF. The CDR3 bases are TGTGCCAGCAGCCCGGTAGGCGGGATCACCTACAATGAGCAGTTCTTC.

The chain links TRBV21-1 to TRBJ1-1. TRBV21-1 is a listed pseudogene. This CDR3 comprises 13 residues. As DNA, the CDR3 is TGTGCCAGGCTAGGGACGGGGAACACTGAAGCTTTCTTT. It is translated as CARLGTGNTEAFF.

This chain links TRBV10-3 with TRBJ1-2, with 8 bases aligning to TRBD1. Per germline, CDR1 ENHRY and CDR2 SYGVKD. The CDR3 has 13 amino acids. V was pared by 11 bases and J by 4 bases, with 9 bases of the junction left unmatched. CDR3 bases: TGTGCCGTCGGGACAGGAAGTCCCTATGGCTACACCTTC. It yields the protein CAVGTGSPYGYTF.

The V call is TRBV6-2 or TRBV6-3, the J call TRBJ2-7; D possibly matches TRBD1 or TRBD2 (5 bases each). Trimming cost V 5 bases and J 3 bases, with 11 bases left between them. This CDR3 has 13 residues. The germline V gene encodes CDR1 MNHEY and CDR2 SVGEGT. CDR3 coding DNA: TGTGCCAGCAGTCGGGACGGTGACTACGAGCAGTACTTC. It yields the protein CASSRDGDYEQYF.

The CDR3 protein is CASSDIGTTITNYGYTF. The CDR3 DNA sequence: TGTGCCAGTAGTGATATTGGGACTACGATTACTAACTATGGCTACACCTTC. V gene TRBV19 combines with J gene TRBJ1-2, with D maybe TRBD1 (5 bases). The CDR3 is 17 residues long. V was trimmed by 5 bases and J by 0 bases, leaving 19 bases between them. Germline V lookup: CDR1 LNHDA, CDR2 SQIVND (reference sequence).

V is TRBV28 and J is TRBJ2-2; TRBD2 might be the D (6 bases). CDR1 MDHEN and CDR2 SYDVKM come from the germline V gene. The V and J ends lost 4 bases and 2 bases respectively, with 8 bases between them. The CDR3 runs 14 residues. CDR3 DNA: TGTGCCAGCAGTTCGGGACTTAACACCGGGGAGCTGTTTTTT. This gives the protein CASSSGLNTGELFF.

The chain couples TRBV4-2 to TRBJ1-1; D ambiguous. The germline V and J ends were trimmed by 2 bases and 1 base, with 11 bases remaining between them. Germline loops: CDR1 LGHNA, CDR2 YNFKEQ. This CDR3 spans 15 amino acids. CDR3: CASSQSLTANTEAFF. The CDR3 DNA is TGTGCCAGCAGCCAAAGTCTTACAGCGAACACTGAAGCTTTCTTT.

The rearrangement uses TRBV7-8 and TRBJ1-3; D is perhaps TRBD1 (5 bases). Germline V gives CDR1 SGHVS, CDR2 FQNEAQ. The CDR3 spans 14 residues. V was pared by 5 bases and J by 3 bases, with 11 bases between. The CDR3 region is CASSETALGNTIYF. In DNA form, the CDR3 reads TGTGCCAGCAGCGAGACAGCGCTTGGAAACACCATATATTTT.

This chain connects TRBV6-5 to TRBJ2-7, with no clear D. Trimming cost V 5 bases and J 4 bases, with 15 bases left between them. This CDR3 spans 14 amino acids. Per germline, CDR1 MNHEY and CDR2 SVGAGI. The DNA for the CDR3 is TGTGCCAGCAGTCGCACAATAGGTATTTACGAGCAGTACTTC. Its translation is CASSRTIGIYEQYF.

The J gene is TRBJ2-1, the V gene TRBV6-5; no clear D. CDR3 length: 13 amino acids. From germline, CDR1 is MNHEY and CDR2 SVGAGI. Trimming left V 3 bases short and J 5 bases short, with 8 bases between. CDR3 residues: CASSYDPDNEQFF. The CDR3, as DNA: TGTGCCAGCAGTTATGATCCGGACAATGAGCAGTTCTTC.

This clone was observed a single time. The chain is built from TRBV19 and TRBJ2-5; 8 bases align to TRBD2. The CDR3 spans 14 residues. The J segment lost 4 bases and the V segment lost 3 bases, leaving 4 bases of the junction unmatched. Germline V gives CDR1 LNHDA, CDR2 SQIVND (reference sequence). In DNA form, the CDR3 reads TGTGCCAGTAGTATCGTCGGGAGGGTAGAGACCCAGTACTTC. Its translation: CASSIVGRVETQYF.

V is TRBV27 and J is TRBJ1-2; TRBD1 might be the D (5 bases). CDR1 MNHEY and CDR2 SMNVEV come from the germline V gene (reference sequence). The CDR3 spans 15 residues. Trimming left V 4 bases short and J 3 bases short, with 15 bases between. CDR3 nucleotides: TGTGCCAGCAGTTCTCATTGGGGCTCGGACTATGGCTACACCTTC. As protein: CASSSHWGSDYGYTF.

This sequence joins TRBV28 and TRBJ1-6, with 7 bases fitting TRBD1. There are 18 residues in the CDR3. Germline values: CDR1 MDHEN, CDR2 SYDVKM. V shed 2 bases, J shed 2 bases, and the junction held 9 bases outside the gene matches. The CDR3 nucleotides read TGTGCCAGCAGTTTACCCCGGGACAGAGACCCCTATAATTCACCCCTCCACTTT. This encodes CASSLPRDRDPYNSPLHF.

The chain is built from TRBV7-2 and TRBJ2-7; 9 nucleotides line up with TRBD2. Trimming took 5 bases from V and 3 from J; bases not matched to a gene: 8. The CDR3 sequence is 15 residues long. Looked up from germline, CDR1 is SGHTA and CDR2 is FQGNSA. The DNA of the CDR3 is TGTGCCAGCAGCCAAACTAGCGGGCCATTCTACGAGCAGTACTTC. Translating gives CASSQTSGPFYEQYF.

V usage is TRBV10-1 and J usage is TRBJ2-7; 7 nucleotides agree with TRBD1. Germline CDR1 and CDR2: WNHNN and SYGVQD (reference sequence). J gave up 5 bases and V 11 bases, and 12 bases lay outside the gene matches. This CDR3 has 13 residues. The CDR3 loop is CALGLDRFHEQYF. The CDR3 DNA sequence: TGCGCCCTGGGGCTGGACAGGTTCCACGAGCAGTACTTC.

The CDR3 here is CASSQSTGSPLHF. Here the CDR3 DNA reads TGTGCCAGCAGCCAATCGACGGGGTCACCCCTCCACTTT. This chain joins TRBV16 and TRBJ1-6; no clear D. The length of the CDR3 is 13 residues. CDR1 and CDR2 from the germline V gene are KGHSY and FQNENV. The V gene lost 0 bases and the J gene lost 10 bases, with 7 bases spanning the gap. The full variable domain, with the rest looked up from reference TRBV16 and TRBJ1-6, is GEEVAQTPKHLVRGEGQKAKLYCAPIKGHSYVFWYQQVLKNEFKFLISFQNENVFDETGMPKERFSAKCLPNSPCSLEIQATKLEDSAVYFCASSQSTGSPLHFGNGTRLTVT.

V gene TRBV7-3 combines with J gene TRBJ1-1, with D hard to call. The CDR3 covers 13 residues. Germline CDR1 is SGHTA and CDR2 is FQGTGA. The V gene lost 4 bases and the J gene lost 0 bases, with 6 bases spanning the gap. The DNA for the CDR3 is TGTGCCAGCAGCTCGGGATTGAACACTGAAGCTTTCTTT. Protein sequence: CASSSGLNTEAFF. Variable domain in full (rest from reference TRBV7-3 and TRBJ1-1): GAGVSQTPSNKVTEKGKYVELRCDPISGHTALYWYRQSLGQGPEFLIYFQGTGAADDSGLPNDRFFAVRPEGSVSTLKIQRTERGDSAVYLCASSSGLNTEAFFGQGTRLTVV.

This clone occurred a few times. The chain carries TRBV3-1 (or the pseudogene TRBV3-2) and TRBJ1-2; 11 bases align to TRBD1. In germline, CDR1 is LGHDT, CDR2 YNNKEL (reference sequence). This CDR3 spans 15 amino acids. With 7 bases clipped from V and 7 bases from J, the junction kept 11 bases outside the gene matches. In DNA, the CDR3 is TGTGCCAGCACCTTGTCGGGGACAGGGGGTTGTGGCTACACCTTC. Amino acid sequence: CASTLSGTGGCGYTF.

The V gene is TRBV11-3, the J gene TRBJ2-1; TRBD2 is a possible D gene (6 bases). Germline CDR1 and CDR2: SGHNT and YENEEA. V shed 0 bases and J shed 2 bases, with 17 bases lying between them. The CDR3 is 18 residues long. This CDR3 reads CASSLEGTRAGPYNEQFF. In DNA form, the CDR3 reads TGTGCCAGCAGCTTAGAGGGGACCAGGGCGGGGCCCTACAATGAGCAGTTCTTC.